The next 19 T cell receptor beta chains were all read from a single sample in a study of CD8+CD57+ T cells in acquired aplastic anemia. TCR beta VDJ and CDR3 were profiled, and genomic DNA was the template. One entry per CDR3 protein, called by TCRdb with MiXCR from the reads. The sample holds 400,000 to 600,000 distinct CDR3 sequences, around 33% seen once. The sequenced patients had an expansion of CD8+CD57+ cells seen by flow cytometry. Material for sequencing was sorted CD4+, CD8+, or CD8+CD57+ T cells (not recorded which) from PBMCs. Receptor source: a human donor with aplastic anemia.

Remarks on this clonotype: At one boundary the junction diverges from the germline segment, which might be a read error. The chain combines TRBV5-1 with TRBJ2-2; D possibly corresponds to TRBD2 (6 bases). The CDR3 spans 13 residues. Per the germline V gene, CDR1 is SGHRS and CDR2 is YFSETQ. CDR3 sequence: CASREGSTGELLF. In DNA, the CDR3 is TGCGCCAGCAGGGAGGGATCCACCGGGGAGCTGCTTTTT.

This clonotype was recorded a few times. The chain recombines TRBV29-1 with TRBJ2-7; 10 bases align to TRBD1. Trimming took 4 bases from V and 1 from J; bases not matched to a gene: 4. This CDR3 has 14 residues. The germline V gene encodes CDR1 SQVTM and CDR2 ANQGSEA. The CDR3 protein is CSVGGQGNSYEQYF. The CDR3 DNA reads as TGCAGCGTTGGGGGACAGGGGAATTCCTACGAGCAGTACTTC.

This clonotype was picked up a small number of times. This chain joins TRBV29-1 and TRBJ1-2; TRBD1 matches 8 bases. The CDR3 loop spans 13 amino acids. J was trimmed by 2 bases and V by 3 bases; bases with no gene match: 2. In germline, CDR1 is SQVTM, CDR2 ANQGSEA. CDR3 protein: CSVEGQVNYGYTF. The DNA for the CDR3 is TGCAGCGTTGAGGGACAGGTAAACTATGGCTACACCTTC.

The sample holds a few counts of this clonotype. V usage is TRBV5-1 and J usage is TRBJ1-3, with D perhaps matching TRBD1 (5 bases). The CDR3 consists of 13 residues. Per germline, CDR1 SGHRS and CDR2 YFSETQ. V lost 4 bases and J lost 4, with 9 bases in between. The CDR3 loop reads CASSEGWGNTIYF. CDR3 nucleotides: TGCGCCAGCAGCGAGGGGTGGGGAAACACCATATATTTT.

V gene TRBV5-6 combines with J gene TRBJ1-2, with D unresolved. CDR3 size: 15 residues. V dropped 4 bases and J dropped 7 bases, with 20 bases sitting between them. Per the germline V gene, CDR1 is SGHDT and CDR2 is YYEEEE. CDR3 residues: CASSPRVDSPGGYTF. The CDR3 nucleotides read TGTGCCAGCAGCCCAAGAGTCGATAGCCCCGGTGGCTACACCTTC. The entire variable domain, with the rest obtained from reference TRBV5-6 and TRBJ1-2, is as follows: DAGVTQSPTHLIKTRGQQVTLRCSPKSGHDTVSWYQQALGQGPQFIFQYYEEEERQRGNFPDRFSGHQFPNYSSELNVNALLLGDSALYLCASSPRVDSPGGYTFGSGTRLTVV.

This clonotype was seen at least ten times. V usage is TRBV15 and J usage is TRBJ2-3; TRBD1 matches at 9 bases. V was pared by 0 bases and J by 4 bases, with 5 bases of the junction left unmatched. The CDR3 extends over 16 amino acids. Germline-derived CDR1 and CDR2 are LNHNV and YYDKDF (reference sequence). The CDR3 region has the DNA TGTGCCACCAGCAGAGATGTACAGGGGGCCCCAGATACGCAGTATTTT. It encodes CATSRDVQGAPDTQYF.

The sample holds a few counts of this clonotype. The CDR3 spells CSAQEVSGAVPLHF. The CDR3 DNA follows: TGCAGTGCCCAAGAAGTGTCAGGGGCAGTACCCCTCCACTTT. The chain combines TRBV20-1 with TRBJ1-6, with TRBD1 as a possible D gene (6 bases). Germline loops: CDR1 DFQATT, CDR2 SNEGSKA (reference sequence). Trimming took off 6 bases at V and 12 bases at J, with 21 bases between the two ends. This CDR3 is 14 amino acids long.

The CDR3 DNA reads as TGTGCCACCAGCAGAGATCTGGGGAATTCACCCCTCCACTTT. Residues: CATSRDLGNSPLHF. The J gene is TRBJ1-6, the V gene TRBV15; D remains ambiguous. This CDR3 spans 14 amino acids. Germline V gene sequence: CDR1 LNHNV, CDR2 YYDKDF (reference sequence). The germline V and J ends were trimmed by 0 bases and 7 bases, with 7 bases remaining between them. The variable domain in full, completed from reference TRBV15 and TRBJ1-6, reads DAMVIQNPRYQVTQFGKPVTLSCSQTLNHNVMYWYQQKSSQAPKLLFHYYDKDFNNEADTPDNFQSRRPNTSFCFLDIRSPGLGDTAMYLCATSRDLGNSPLHFGNGTRLTVT.

This sequence joins TRBV7-3 and TRBJ2-2; the match to TRBD2 covers 7 bases. Germline V CDR1 and CDR2: SGHTA, FQGTGA. This CDR3 contains 16 residues. Losses at the gene ends were 1 base for V and 1 base for J; bases not matched to a gene: 3. This chain's CDR3 is CASSLNQRGNTGELFF. The DNA of the CDR3 is TGTGCCAGCAGCTTAAACCAGCGGGGGAACACCGGGGAGCTGTTTTTT. The full variable domain, with the rest looked up from reference TRBV7-3 and TRBJ2-2, is GAGVSQTPSNKVTEKGKYVELRCDPISGHTALYWYRQSLGQGPEFLIYFQGTGAADDSGLPNDRFFAVRPEGSVSTLKIQRTERGDSAVYLCASSLNQRGNTGELFFGEGSRLTVL.

This clonotype showed up just a few times. Sequence at one end of the junction differs from germline and may be a read error. The J gene is TRBJ1-5, the V gene TRBV10-3, with TRBD1 matching over 7 bases. This CDR3 has 14 residues. Germline V gives CDR1 ENHRY, CDR2 SYGVKD. CDR3 in amino acids: CASSYSGGSEPQHF. DNA for the CDR3: TGTGCCAGCAGTTACTCAGGGGGTTCGGAGCCCCAGCATTTT.

V gene TRBV2 combines with J gene TRBJ2-3; 8 positions agree with TRBD2. The CDR3 has 17 residues. Trimming cost V 7 bases and J 5 bases; bases outside gene matches: 17. Germline assignment: CDR1 SNHLY and CDR2 FYNNEI. For the CDR3, the DNA is TGTGCCAGCACCGGGCCCATTGACGGGGGGGCCAGAGATACGCAGTATTTT. This sequence encodes CASTGPIDGGARDTQYF.

This clonotype appeared a single time. The rearrangement links TRBV7-2 to TRBJ1-1; D is unclear. V was shortened by 8 bases and J by 4 bases, with 11 bases between the two germline ends. The CDR3 covers 12 residues. The V gene's germline CDR1 is SGHTA and CDR2 FQGNSA. The DNA of the CDR3 is TGTGCCAGCGGTTTAGAGAGCACTGAAGCTTTCTTT. Translating it yields CASGLESTEAFF. Full variable domain (remainder filled in from reference TRBV7-2 and TRBJ1-1): GAGVSQSPSNKVTEKGKDVELRCDPISGHTALYWYRQSLGQGLEFLIYFQGNSAPDKSGLPSDRFSAERTGGSVSTLTIQRTQQEDSAVYLCASGLESTEAFFGQGTRLTVV.

This clonotype has just one count. The V and J genes are TRBV2 and TRBJ1-6, with TRBD1 as a possible D gene (5 bases). Germline V gives CDR1 SNHLY, CDR2 FYNNEI. The CDR3 spans 14 residues. The ends were cut back, 3 bases at V and 10 bases at J, with 13 bases in the middle. The CDR3 sequence: CASSDPKGSSPLHF. The CDR3 bases are TGTGCCAGCAGTGATCCCAAGGGGAGCTCACCCCTCCACTTT.

This clonotype was seen ten or more times. This rearrangement joins TRBV9 to TRBJ1-2; no definite D call. The CDR3 loop spans 13 amino acids. Trimming took 4 bases from V and 4 from J, leaving 11 bases between them. Germline loops: CDR1 SGDLS, CDR2 YYNGEE. The CDR3 nucleotides are TGTGCCAGCAGCTCCACCGGATCCTATGGCTACACCTTC. It is translated as CASSSTGSYGYTF.

This clonotype was detected many times. This rearrangement joins TRBV20-1 to TRBJ1-2; D remains unclear. The CDR3 has 13 residues. The V and J ends lost 8 bases and 0 bases respectively, with 13 bases between them. Per the germline V gene, CDR1 is DFQATT and CDR2 is SNEGSKA (reference sequence). The CDR3 nucleotides read TGCAGTTGCTCGGACGCCACTAACTATGGCTACACCTTC. The encoded protein is CSCSDATNYGYTF.

The chain employs TRBV5-1 and TRBJ2-5; a possible D gene is TRBD1 (6 bases). Germline CDR1 reads SGHRS; CDR2 reads YFSETQ. Trimming pared 0 bases from V and 0 bases from J, leaving 24 bases between. There are 20 residues in the CDR3. CDR3 amino acids: CASSLGRQGLRDGYQETQYF. The CDR3 DNA reads TGCGCCAGCAGCTTGGGGCGGCAGGGGCTGAGGGACGGGTACCAAGAGACCCAGTACTTC.

The chain carries TRBV2 and TRBJ1-5; TRBD1 matches at 7 bases. The germline gives CDR1 SNHLY, CDR2 FYNNEI. The CDR3 spans 15 residues. After removal of 2 bases from V and 3 bases from J, the junction contained 4 bases not matched to a gene. The CDR3 bases are TGTGCCAGCAGTGAACTGGGACAGAACAATCAGCCCCAGCATTTT. Protein product: CASSELGQNNQPQHF. The full variable domain, with the rest looked up from reference TRBV2 and TRBJ1-5, is EPEVTQTPSHQVTQMGQEVILRCVPISNHLYFYWYRQILGQKVEFLVSFYNNEISEKSEIFDDQFSVERPDGSNFTLKIRSTKLEDSAMYFCASSELGQNNQPQHFGDGTRLSIL.

The V gene is TRBV12-3 or TRBV12-4, the J gene TRBJ1-1; 7 bases agree with TRBD1. This CDR3 is built from 14 residues. After removal of 1 base from V and 10 bases from J, the junction contained 9 bases not matched to a gene. The CDR3 DNA follows: TGTGCCAGCAGTTTAGGCCCGACAGGGTCGGGAGCTTTCTTT. This translates into CASSLGPTGSGAFF.

The V gene is TRBV7-2, the J gene TRBJ2-1; 7 bases map to TRBD2. The ends lost 5 bases at V and 7 bases at J; junction bases unmatched: 11. The CDR3 runs 15 residues. Per germline, CDR1 SGHTA and CDR2 FQGNSA. This chain's CDR3 is CASSQARTSVNEQFF. CDR3 coding DNA: TGTGCCAGCAGCCAAGCCAGGACTAGTGTAAATGAGCAGTTCTTC.